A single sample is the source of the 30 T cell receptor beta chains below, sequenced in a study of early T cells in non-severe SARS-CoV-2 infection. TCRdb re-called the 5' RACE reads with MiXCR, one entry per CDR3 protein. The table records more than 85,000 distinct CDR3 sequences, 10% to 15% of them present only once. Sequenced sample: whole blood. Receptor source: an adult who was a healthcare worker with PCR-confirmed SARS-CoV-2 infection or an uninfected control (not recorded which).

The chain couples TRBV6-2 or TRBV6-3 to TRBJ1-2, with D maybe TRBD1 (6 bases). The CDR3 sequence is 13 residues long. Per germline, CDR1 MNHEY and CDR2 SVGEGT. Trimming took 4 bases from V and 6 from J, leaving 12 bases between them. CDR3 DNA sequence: TGTGCCAGCAGTTCAACAGGGCCCGATGGCTACACCTTC. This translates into CASSSTGPDGYTF.

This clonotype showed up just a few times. CDR3 DNA sequence: TGTGCCAGCAGCTTAAACCGGGACACCTATGGCTACACCTTC. It specifies CASSLNRDTYGYTF. V gene TRBV7-9 combines with J gene TRBJ1-2; a possible D gene is TRBD1 (6 bases). This CDR3 is built from 14 residues. The V gene lost 2 bases and the J gene lost 4 bases, with 11 bases spanning the gap. Germline V gives CDR1 SEHNR, CDR2 FQNEAQ (reference sequence).

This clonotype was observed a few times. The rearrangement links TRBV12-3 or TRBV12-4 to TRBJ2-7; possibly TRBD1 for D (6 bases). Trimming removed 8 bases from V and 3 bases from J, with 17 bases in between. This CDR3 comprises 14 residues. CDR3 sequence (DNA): TGTGCCAGCCACCCAACAGGGCGCTTCTACGAGCAGTACTTC. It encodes CASHPTGRFYEQYF.

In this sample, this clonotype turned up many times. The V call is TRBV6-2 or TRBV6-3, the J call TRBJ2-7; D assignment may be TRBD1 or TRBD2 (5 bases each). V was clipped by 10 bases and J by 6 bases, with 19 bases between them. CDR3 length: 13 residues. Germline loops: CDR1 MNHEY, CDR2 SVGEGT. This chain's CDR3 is CAIQLVVGAEQYF. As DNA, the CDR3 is TGTGCCATCCAGTTAGTAGTCGGGGCCGAGCAGTACTTC.

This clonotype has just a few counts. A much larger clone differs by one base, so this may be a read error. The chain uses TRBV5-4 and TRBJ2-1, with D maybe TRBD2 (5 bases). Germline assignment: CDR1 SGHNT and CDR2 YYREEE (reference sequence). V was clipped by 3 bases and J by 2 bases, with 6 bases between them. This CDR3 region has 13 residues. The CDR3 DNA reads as TGTGCCAGCAGCTCCGGGACCTACAATGAGCAGTTCTTC. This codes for CASSSGTYNEQFF.

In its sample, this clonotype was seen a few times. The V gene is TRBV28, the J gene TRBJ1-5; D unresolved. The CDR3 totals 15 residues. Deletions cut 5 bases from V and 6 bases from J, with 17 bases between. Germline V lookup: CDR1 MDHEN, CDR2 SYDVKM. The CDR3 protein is CASSHMDGLGQPQHF. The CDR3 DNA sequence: TGTGCCAGCAGTCATATGGACGGATTAGGTCAGCCCCAGCATTTT.

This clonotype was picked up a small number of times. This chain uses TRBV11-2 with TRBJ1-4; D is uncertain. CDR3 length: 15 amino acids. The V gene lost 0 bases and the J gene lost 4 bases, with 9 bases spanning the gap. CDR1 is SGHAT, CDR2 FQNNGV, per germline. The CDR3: CASSLDRPYNEKLFF. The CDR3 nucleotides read TGTGCCAGCAGCTTAGATCGACCCTATAATGAAAAACTGTTTTTT.

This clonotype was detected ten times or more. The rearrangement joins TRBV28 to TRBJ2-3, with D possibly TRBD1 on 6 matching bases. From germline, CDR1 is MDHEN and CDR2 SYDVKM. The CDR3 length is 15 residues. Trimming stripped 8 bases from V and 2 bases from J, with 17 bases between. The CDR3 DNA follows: TGTGCCAGCCGCCTACCGACAGGCTCCACAGATACGCAGTATTTT. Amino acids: CASRLPTGSTDTQYF.

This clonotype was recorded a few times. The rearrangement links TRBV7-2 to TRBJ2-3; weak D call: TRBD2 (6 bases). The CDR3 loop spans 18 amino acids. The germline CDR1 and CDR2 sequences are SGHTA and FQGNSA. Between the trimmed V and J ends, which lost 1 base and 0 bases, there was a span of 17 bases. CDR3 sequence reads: CASSLVLADSPSTDTQYF. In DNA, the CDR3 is TGTGCCAGCAGCTTAGTTTTAGCGGACTCACCTAGCACAGATACGCAGTATTTT.

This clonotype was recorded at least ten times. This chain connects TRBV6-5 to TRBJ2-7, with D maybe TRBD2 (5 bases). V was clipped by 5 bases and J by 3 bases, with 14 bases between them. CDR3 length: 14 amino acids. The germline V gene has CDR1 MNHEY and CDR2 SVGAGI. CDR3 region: CASSPRAGFYEQYF. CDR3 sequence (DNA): TGTGCCAGCAGTCCGCGGGCCGGCTTCTACGAGCAGTACTTC.

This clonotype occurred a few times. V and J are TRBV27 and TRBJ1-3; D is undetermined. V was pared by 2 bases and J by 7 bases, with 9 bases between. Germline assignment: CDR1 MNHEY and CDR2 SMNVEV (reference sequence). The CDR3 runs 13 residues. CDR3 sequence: CASSLGPHNTIYF. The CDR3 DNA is TGTGCCAGCAGTTTAGGACCCCATAACACCATATATTTT.

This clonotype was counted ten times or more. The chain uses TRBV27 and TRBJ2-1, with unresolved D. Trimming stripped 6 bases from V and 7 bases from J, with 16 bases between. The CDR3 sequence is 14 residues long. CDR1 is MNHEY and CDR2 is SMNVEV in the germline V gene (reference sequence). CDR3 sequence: CASRENYLTNEQFF. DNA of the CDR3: TGTGCCAGCAGGGAGAACTACCTAACAAATGAGCAGTTCTTC.

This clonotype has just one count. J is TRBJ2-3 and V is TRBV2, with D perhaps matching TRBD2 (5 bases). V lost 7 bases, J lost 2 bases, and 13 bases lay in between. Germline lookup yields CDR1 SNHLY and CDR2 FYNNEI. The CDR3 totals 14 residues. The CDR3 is CASTVTRDTDTQYF. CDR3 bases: TGTGCCAGCACAGTCACCCGGGACACAGATACGCAGTATTTT.

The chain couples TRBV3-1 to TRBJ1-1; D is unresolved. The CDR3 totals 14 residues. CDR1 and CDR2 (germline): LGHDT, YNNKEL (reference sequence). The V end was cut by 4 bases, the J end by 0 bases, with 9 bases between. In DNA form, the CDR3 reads TGTGCCAGCAGCCCCCGTCCCATGAACACTGAAGCTTTCTTT. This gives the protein CASSPRPMNTEAFF.

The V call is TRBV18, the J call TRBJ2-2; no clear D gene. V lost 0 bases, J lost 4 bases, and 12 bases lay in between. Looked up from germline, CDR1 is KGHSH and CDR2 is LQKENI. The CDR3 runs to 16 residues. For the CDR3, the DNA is TGTGCCAGCTCACCACCTTCTCGTTCTCGCACCGGGGAGCTGTTTTTT. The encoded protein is CASSPPSRSRTGELFF. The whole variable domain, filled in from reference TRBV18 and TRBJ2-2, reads NAGVMQNPRHLVRRRGQEARLRCSPMKGHSHVYWYRQLPEEGLKFMVYLQKENIIDESGMPKERFSAEFPKEGPSILRIQQVVRGDSAAYFCASSPPSRSRTGELFFGEGSRLTVL.

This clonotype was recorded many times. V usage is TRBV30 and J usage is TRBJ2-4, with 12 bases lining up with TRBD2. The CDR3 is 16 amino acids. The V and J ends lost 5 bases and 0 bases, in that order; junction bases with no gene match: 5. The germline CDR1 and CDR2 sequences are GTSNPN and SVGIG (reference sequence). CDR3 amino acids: CAWGGLAGVAKNIQYF. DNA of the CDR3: TGTGCCTGGGGGGGACTAGCGGGTGTAGCCAAAAACATTCAGTACTTC.

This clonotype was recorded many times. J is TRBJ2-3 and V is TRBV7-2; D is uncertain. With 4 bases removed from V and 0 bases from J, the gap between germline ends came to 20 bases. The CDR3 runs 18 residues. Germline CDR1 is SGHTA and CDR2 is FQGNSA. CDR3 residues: CASSSPARWIASTDTQYF. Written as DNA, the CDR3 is TGTGCCAGCAGCTCACCCGCTAGGTGGATCGCTAGCACAGATACGCAGTATTTT.

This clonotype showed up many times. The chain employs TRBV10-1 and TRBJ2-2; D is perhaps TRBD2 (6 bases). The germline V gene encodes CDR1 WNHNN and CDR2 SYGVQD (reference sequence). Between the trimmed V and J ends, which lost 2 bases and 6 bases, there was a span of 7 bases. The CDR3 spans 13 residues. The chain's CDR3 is CASSEGEAGELFF. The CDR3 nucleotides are TGCGCCAGCAGTGAGGGGGAGGCCGGGGAGCTGTTTTTT.

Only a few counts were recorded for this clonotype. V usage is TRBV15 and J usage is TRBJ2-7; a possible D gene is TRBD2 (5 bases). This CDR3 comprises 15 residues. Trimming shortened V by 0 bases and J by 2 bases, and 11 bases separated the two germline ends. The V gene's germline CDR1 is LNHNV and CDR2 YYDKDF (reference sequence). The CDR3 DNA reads TGTGCCACCAGCAGAGATCGAAGCGGACCCTACGAGCAGTACTTC. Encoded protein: CATSRDRSGPYEQYF.

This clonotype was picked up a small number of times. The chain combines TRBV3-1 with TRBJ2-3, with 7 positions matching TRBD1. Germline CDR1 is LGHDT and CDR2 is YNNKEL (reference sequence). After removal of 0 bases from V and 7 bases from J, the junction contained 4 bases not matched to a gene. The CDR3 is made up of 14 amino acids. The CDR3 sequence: CASSQEGQPNTQYF. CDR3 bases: TGTGCCAGCAGCCAAGAGGGACAGCCCAATACGCAGTATTTT.

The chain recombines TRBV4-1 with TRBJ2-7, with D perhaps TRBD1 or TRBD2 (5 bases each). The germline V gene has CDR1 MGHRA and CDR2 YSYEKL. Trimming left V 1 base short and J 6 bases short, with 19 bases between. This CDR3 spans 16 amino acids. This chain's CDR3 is CASSQGGDVWGGEQYF. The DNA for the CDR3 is TGCGCCAGCAGCCAAGGGGGAGACGTATGGGGCGGCGAGCAGTACTTC.

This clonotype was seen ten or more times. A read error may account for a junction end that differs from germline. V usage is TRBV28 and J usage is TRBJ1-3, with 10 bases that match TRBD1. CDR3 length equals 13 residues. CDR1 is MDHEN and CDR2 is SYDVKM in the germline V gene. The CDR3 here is CGTGTGAGNTIYF. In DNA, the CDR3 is TGCGGCACCGGGACAGGGGCTGGAAACACCATATATTTT.

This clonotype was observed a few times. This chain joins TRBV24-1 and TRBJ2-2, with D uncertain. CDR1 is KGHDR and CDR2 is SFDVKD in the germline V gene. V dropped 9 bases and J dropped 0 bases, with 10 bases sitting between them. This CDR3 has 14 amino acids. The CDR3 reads CATRPAANTGELFF. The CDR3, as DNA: TGTGCCACCCGGCCTGCAGCGAACACCGGGGAGCTGTTTTTT.

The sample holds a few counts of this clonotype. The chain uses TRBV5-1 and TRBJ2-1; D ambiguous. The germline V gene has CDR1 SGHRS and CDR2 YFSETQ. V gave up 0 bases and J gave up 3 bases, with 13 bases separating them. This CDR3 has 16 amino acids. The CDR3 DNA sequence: TGCGCCAGCAGCTTGGAGGCCTACGAAGGCTACAATGAGCAGTTCTTC. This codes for CASSLEAYEGYNEQFF.

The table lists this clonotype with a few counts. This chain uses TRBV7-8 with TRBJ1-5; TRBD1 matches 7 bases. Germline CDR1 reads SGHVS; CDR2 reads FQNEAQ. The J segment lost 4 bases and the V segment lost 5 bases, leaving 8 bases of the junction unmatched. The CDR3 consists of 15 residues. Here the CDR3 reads CASSPRDSLNQPQHF. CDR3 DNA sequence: TGTGCCAGCAGCCCCCGGGACAGCCTTAATCAGCCCCAGCATTTT.

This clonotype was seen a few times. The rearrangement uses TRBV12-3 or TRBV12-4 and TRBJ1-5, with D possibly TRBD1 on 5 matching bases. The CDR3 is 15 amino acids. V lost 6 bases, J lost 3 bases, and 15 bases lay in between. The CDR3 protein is CASRANRDLNQPQHF. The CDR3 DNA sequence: TGTGCCAGCAGGGCTAACCGGGACCTCAATCAGCCCCAGCATTTT.

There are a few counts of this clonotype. The CDR3 nucleotides read TGCGCCAGCAGCCCAAACCCCCCGGGACAGGGGTTCTCAGGCTACACCTTC. Translation: CASSPNPPGQGFSGYTF. The chain combines TRBV5-1 with TRBJ1-2; 10 positions agree with TRBD1. V gave up 4 bases and J gave up 8 bases; unmatched junction bases: 17. The CDR3 sequence is 17 residues long. In germline, CDR1 is SGHRS, CDR2 YFSETQ.

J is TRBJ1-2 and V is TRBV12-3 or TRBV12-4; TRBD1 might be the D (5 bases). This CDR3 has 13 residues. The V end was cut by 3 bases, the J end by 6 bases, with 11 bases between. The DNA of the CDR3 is TGTGCCAGCAGTTTTAGGGGAGGGGATGGCTACACCTTC. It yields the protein CASSFRGGDGYTF.

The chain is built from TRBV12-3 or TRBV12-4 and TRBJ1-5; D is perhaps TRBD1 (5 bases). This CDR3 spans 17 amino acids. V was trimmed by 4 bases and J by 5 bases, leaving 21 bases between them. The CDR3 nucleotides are TGTGCCAGCAGTTCGGGCGTGGGGACGGGAAAATATCAGCCCCAGCATTTT. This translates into CASSSGVGTGKYQPQHF.

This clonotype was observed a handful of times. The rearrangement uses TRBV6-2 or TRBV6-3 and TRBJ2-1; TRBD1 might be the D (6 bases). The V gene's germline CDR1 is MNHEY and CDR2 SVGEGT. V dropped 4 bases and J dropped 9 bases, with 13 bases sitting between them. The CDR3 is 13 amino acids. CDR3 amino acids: CASSSGTFGEQFF. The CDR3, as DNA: TGTGCCAGCAGTTCTGGGACATTCGGTGAGCAGTTCTTC.